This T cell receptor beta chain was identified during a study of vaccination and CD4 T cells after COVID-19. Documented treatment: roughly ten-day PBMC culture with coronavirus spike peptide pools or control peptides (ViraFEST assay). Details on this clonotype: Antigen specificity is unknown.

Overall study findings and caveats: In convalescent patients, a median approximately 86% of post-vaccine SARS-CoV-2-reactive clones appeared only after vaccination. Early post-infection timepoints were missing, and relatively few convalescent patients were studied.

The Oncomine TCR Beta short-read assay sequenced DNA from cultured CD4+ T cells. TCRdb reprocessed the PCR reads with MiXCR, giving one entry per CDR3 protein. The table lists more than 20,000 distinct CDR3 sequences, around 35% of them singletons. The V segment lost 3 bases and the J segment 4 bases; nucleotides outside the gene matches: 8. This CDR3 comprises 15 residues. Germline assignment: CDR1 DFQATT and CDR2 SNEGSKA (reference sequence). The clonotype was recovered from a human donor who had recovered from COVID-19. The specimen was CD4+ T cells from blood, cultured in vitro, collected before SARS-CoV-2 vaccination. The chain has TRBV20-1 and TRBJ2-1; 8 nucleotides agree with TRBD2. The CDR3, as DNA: TGCAGTGCTAGTATCGGCGGGAGGAGGTACAATGAGCAGTTCTTC. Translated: CSASIGGRRYNEQFF.